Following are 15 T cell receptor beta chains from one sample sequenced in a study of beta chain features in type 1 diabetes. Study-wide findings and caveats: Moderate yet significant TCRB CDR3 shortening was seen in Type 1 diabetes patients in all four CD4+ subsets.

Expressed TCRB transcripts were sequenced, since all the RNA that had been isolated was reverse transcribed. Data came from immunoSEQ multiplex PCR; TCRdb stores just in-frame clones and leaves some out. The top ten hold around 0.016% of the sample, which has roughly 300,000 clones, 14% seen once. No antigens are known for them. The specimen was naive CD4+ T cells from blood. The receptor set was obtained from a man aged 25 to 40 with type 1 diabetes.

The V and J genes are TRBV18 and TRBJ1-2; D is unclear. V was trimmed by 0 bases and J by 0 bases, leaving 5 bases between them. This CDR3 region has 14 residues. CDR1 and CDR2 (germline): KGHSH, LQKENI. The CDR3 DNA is TGTGCCAGCTCACCACCGCCGGCTAACTATGGCTACACCTTC. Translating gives CASSPPPANYGYTF.

CDR3 sequence: CASSTLAGVGNEQFF. CDR3 sequence (DNA): TGTGCCAGTAGTACTCTAGCGGGAGTGGGGAATGAGCAGTTCTTC. The chain recombines TRBV19 with TRBJ2-1; 10 bases align to TRBD2. The junction had 7 bases not matched to a gene; V was cut back by 4 bases and J by 7 bases. Germline CDR1 reads LNHDA; CDR2 reads SQIVND (reference sequence). The CDR3 runs to 15 residues.

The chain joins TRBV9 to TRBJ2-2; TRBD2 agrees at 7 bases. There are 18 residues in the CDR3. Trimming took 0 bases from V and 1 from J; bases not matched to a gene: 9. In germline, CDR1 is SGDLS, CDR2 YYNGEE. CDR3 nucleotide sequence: TGTGCCAGCAGCGTAGGGACGCTAGCGGATCTGAACACCGGGGAGCTGTTTTTT. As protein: CASSVGTLADLNTGELFF.

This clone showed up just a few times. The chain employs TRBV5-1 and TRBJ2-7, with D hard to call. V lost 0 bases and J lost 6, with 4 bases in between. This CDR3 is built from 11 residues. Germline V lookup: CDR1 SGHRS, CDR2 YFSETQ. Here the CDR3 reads CASSLASEQYF. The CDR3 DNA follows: TGCGCCAGCAGCTTGGCCAGCGAGCAGTACTTC. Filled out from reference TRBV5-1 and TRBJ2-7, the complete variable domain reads KAGVTQTPRYLIKTRGQQVTLSCSPISGHRSVSWYQQTPGQGLQFLFEYFSETQRNKGNFPGRFSGRQFSNSRSEMNVSTLELGDSALYLCASSLASEQYFGPGTRLTVT.

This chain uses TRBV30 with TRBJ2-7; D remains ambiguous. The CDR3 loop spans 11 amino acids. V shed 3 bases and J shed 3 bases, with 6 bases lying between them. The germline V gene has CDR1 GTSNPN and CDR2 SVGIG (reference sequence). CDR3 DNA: TGTGCCTGGAGCCTAGTCTACGAGCAGTACTTC. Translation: CAWSLVYEQYF.

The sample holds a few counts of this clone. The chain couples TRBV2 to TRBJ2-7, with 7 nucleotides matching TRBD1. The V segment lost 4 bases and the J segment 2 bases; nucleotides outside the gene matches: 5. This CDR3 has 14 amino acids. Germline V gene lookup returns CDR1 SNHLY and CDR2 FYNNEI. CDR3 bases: TGTGCCAGCAGTGTTGGGACAGCGACCTACGAGCAGTACTTC. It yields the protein CASSVGTATYEQYF.

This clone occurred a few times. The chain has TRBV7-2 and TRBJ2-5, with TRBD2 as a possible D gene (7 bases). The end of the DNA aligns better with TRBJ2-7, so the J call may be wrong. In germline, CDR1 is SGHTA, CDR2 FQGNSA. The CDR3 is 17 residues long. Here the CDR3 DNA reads TGTGCCAGCAGCTTAGCGAAGTTAGGGGGAGGGTCCTACGAGCAGTACTTC. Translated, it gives CASSLAKLGGGSYEQYF.

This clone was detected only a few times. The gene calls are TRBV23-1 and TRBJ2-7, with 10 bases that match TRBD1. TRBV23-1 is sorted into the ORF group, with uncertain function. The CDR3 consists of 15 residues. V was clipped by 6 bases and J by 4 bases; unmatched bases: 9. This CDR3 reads CASRPRDRGIYEQYF. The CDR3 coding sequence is TGCGCCAGCAGGCCGAGGGACAGGGGCATTTACGAGCAGTACTTC.

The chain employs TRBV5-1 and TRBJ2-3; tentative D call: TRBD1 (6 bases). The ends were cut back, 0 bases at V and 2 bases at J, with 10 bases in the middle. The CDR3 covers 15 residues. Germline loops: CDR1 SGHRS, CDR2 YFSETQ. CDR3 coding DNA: TGCGCCAGCAGCTTGGGGACGGGACACACAGATACGCAGTATTTT. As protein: CASSLGTGHTDTQYF.

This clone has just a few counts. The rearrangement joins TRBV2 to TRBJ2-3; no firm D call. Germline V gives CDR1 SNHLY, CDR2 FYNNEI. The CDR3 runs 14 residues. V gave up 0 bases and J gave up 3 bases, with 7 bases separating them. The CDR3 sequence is CASSEASGTDTQYF. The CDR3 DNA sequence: TGTGCCAGCAGTGAAGCTTCCGGTACAGATACGCAGTATTTT.

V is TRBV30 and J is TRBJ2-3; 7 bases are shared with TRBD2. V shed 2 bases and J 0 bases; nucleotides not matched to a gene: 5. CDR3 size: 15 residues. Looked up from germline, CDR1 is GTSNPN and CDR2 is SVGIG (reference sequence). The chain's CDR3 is CAWSLIAGSTDTQYF. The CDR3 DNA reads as TGTGCCTGGAGTTTAATAGCGGGTAGCACAGATACGCAGTATTTT.

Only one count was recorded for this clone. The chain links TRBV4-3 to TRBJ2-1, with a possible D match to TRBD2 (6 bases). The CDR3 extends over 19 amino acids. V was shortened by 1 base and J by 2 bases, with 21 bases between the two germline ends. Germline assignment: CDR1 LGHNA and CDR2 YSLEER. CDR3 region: CASSQGGTPVGGAYNEQFF. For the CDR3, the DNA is TGCGCCAGCAGCCAAGGGGGGACTCCTGTCGGTGGCGCCTACAATGAGCAGTTCTTC.

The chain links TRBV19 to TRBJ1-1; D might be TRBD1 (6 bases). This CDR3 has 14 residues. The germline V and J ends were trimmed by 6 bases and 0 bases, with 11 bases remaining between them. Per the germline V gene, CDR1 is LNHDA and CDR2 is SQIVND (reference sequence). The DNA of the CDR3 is TGTGCCAGTAGGACAGGACGGATGAACACTGAAGCTTTCTTT. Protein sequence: CASRTGRMNTEAFF.

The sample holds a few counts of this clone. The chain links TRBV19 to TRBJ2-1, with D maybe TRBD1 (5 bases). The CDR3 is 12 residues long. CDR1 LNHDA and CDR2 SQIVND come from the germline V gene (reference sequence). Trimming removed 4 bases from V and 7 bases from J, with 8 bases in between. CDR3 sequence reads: CASSNQGNEQFF. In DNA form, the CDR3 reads TGTGCCAGTAGTAATCAGGGAAATGAGCAGTTCTTC.

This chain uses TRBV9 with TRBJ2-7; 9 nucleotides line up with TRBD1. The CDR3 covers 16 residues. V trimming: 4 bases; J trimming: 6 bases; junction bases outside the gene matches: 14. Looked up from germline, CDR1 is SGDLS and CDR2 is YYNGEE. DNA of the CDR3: TGTGCCAGCAGCCTTAGGGGGGGACAGGGCATAGGCGAGCAGTACTTC. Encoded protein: CASSLRGGQGIGEQYF.